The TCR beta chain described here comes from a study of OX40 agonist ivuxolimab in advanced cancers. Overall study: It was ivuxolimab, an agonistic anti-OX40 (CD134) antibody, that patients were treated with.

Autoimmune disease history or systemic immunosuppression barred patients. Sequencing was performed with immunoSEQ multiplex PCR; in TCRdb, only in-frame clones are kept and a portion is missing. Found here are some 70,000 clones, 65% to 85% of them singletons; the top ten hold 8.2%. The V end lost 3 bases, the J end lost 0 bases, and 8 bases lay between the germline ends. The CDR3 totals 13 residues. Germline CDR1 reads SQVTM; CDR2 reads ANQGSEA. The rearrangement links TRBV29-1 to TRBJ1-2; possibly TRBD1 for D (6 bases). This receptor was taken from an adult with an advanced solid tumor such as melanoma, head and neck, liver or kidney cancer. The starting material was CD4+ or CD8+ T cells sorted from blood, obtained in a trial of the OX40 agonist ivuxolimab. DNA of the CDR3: TGCAGCGTTGACAGGGGCCCTAACTATGGCTACACCTTC. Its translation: CSVDRGPNYGYTF.